The rows below give T cell receptor beta chains drawn from one sample of a study of blood T cell repertoires in COVID-19. The method was immunoSEQ multiplex PCR; TCRdb's version includes in-frame clones alone and lacks a portion of them. The repertoire includes 130,000 to 150,000 clones, 65% to 85% of them detected once, and about 8.7% sits in the top ten. Specimen: peripheral blood. The receptors originated from a man between 45 and 60 years old with active or convalescent COVID-19. Each CDR3 is given with its conserved first and last residue. A D gene is named only where the DNA matches it firmly. A clone size is listed for some rows: how often the clone was seen (once, few, many), or a class if it is expanded.

CDR3 DNA: TGTGCCAGCAGGCCCAACCTAAGGACTAGCGGGAGCGGTGAGACCCAGTACTTC; CDR3 protein: CASRPNLRTSGSGETQYF; V gene: TRBV28; clone size: .; D gene: TRBD2; J gene: TRBJ2-5
CDR3 DNA: TGTGCCAGCAGTTTAGAGGGCTTAAGCTCCTATAATTCACCCCTCCACTTT; CDR3 protein: CASSLEGLSSYNSPLHF; V gene: TRBV27; clone size: once; D gene: .; J gene: TRBJ1-6
CDR3 DNA: TGTGCCACCAGTGAACCCCTTGGGACTAGCGGGAGTACCGGGGAGCTGTTTTTT; CDR3 protein: CATSEPLGTSGSTGELFF; V gene: TRBV24-1; clone size: .; D gene: TRBD2; J gene: TRBJ2-2
CDR3 DNA: TGCGCCAGCAGCTTGGGAGGGGGAAGCGCTGAAGCTTTCTTT; CDR3 protein: CASSLGGGSAEAFF; V gene: TRBV5-1; clone size: .; D gene: .; J gene: TRBJ1-1
CDR3 DNA: TGTGCCAGCAGACCGACAGGTCTCGAAGCCCGGCAAGAGACCCAGTACTTC; CDR3 protein: CASRPTGLEARQETQYF; V gene: TRBV28; clone size: .; D gene: .; J gene: TRBJ2-5
CDR3 DNA: TGCGCCAGCAGCTTGGCCGCGCTAGCGGGAGTTCGAACCGGGGAGCTGTTTTTT; CDR3 protein: CASSLAALAGVRTGELFF; V gene: TRBV5-1; clone size: .; D gene: TRBD2; J gene: TRBJ2-2
CDR3 DNA: TGCAGCGGGGGCCGGGGTTGGAGCGAGCAGTACTTC; CDR3 protein: CSGGRGWSEQYF; V gene: TRBV29-1; clone size: .; D gene: .; J gene: TRBJ2-7
CDR3 DNA: TGTGCCAGCAGTTTACTAGGGGATGAGCAGTTCTTC; CDR3 protein: CASSLLGDEQFF; V gene: TRBV27; clone size: .; D gene: .; J gene: TRBJ2-1
CDR3 DNA: TGCAGCGTTGAAGGGGCCAGGGCGGGAAACACCATATATTTT; CDR3 protein: CSVEGARAGNTIYF; V gene: TRBV29-1; clone size: .; D gene: .; J gene: TRBJ1-3
CDR3 DNA: TGTGCCCTCGAGGGAAGAGGAAATGGCTACACCTTC; CDR3 protein: CALEGRGNGYTF; V gene: TRBV25-1; clone size: .; D gene: .; J gene: TRBJ1-2
CDR3 DNA: TGTGCCAGCAGCCAAGCGGGATTAGATTCACCCCTCCACTTT; CDR3 protein: CASSQAGLDSPLHF; V gene: TRBV3-1/TRBV3-2; clone size: .; D gene: .; J gene: TRBJ1-6
CDR3 DNA: TGTGCCAGCAGCTCTAGACAGGGCATTTACAATGAGCAGTTCTTC; CDR3 protein: CASSSRQGIYNEQFF; V gene: TRBV11-3; clone size: .; D gene: TRBD1; J gene: TRBJ2-1
CDR3 DNA: TGTGCCACCTGCCACTTGTACGAGCAGTACTTC; CDR3 protein: CATCHLYEQYF; V gene: TRBV28; clone size: .; D gene: .; J gene: TRBJ2-7
CDR3 DNA: TGTGCCAGCAGCTTAGAAGGGGGCTATGGCTACACCTTC; CDR3 protein: CASSLEGGYGYTF; V gene: TRBV7-6; clone size: .; D gene: .; J gene: TRBJ1-2
CDR3 DNA: TGTGCCAGCAGTCGCCTCACAGGGGACATTCAGTACTTC; CDR3 protein: CASSRLTGDIQYF; V gene: TRBV14; clone size: medium-sized; D gene: TRBD1; J gene: TRBJ2-4
CDR3 DNA: TGTGCCATCAGTCTGATAGCCTACAATGAGCAGTTCTTC; CDR3 protein: CAISLIAYNEQFF; V gene: TRBV10-3; clone size: .; D gene: .; J gene: TRBJ2-1
CDR3 DNA: TGTGCCAGCAGCTTACTGGGGCGCACAGATACGCAGTATTTT; CDR3 protein: CASSLLGRTDTQYF; V gene: TRBV11-1; clone size: few; D gene: .; J gene: TRBJ2-3
CDR3 DNA: TGTGCCCGCAACGGACAGGGGGCGGAAGGCTACACCTTC; CDR3 protein: CARNGQGAEGYTF; V gene: TRBV30; clone size: .; D gene: TRBD1; J gene: TRBJ1-2
CDR3 DNA: TGTGCCAGCAGCTTAAGGGGGCCTACAGGGCTGAACACTGAAGCTTTCTTT; CDR3 protein: CASSLRGPTGLNTEAFF; V gene: TRBV7-3; clone size: once; D gene: .; J gene: TRBJ1-1
CDR3 DNA: TGTGCCAGCAGTTCCGGACAGGGGAGGAATGAGCAGTTCTTC; CDR3 protein: CASSSGQGRNEQFF; V gene: TRBV27; clone size: .; D gene: TRBD1; J gene: TRBJ2-1
CDR3 DNA: TGCGCCAGCAGTGACGGAGGTGGGGATGAGCAGTTCTTC; CDR3 protein: CASSDGGGDEQFF; V gene: TRBV10-1; clone size: .; D gene: .; J gene: TRBJ2-1
CDR3 DNA: TGTGCCAGTAGTCTTTCGAGCTCCTACAATGAGCAGTTCTTC; CDR3 protein: CASSLSSSYNEQFF; V gene: TRBV19; clone size: .; D gene: .; J gene: TRBJ2-1
CDR3 DNA: TGTGCCAGCAGCCGGGGACAGTATAGCAATCAGCCCCAGCATTTT; CDR3 protein: CASSRGQYSNQPQHF; V gene: TRBV6-1; clone size: .; D gene: TRBD1; J gene: TRBJ1-5
CDR3 DNA: TGCGCCAGCAGGCCACCCGGAGGCTACGAGCAGTACTTC; CDR3 protein: CASRPPGGYEQYF; V gene: TRBV4-1; clone size: .; D gene: .; J gene: TRBJ2-7
CDR3 DNA: TGTGCCAGCAGCTTCATCGGAAGGGGTGGGGATCAGCCCCAGCATTTT; CDR3 protein: CASSFIGRGGDQPQHF; V gene: TRBV27; clone size: .; D gene: .; J gene: TRBJ1-5
CDR3 DNA: TGTGCCAGCAGCCAAGCCGGGACTAGGTACAATGAGCAGTTCTTC; CDR3 protein: CASSQAGTRYNEQFF; V gene: TRBV14; clone size: .; D gene: TRBD2; J gene: TRBJ2-1
CDR3 DNA: TGTGCCAGCAGCTCCTGGGGGGGACCCTTAGCCAAAAACATTCAGTACTTC; CDR3 protein: CASSSWGGPLAKNIQYF; V gene: TRBV7-9; clone size: .; D gene: TRBD2; J gene: TRBJ2-4
CDR3 DNA: TGTGCCTGGAGTGTAGGTTCAGGGGGCTACTATGGCTACACCTTC; CDR3 protein: CAWSVGSGGYYGYTF; V gene: TRBV30; clone size: .; D gene: TRBD1; J gene: TRBJ1-2
CDR3 DNA: TGTGCCAGCAGAATAGCGGGAGGGCCCCCGGGCACAGATACGCAGTATTTT; CDR3 protein: CASRIAGGPPGTDTQYF; V gene: TRBV27; clone size: .; D gene: TRBD2; J gene: TRBJ2-3
CDR3 DNA: TGTGCCAGAAGCTTGTCAATTGGAAACACCATATATTTT; CDR3 protein: CARSLSIGNTIYF; V gene: TRBV5-3; clone size: .; D gene: .; J gene: TRBJ1-3
CDR3 DNA: TGTGCCAGCAGCTCGGGACAGGGGGTTGAGGCTTTCTTT; CDR3 protein: CASSSGQGVEAFF; V gene: TRBV5-8; clone size: .; D gene: TRBD1; J gene: TRBJ1-1
CDR3 DNA: TGTGCCAGCAGCGAAACAGGGTCCCCTACTGAAGCTTTCTTT; CDR3 protein: CASSETGSPTEAFF; V gene: TRBV9; clone size: .; D gene: .; J gene: TRBJ1-1
CDR3 DNA: TGTGCCAGCAGCTTAGTAGGTAGCGGGAGCTCCTACAATGAGCAGTTCTTC; CDR3 protein: CASSLVGSGSSYNEQFF; V gene: TRBV7-2; clone size: once; D gene: TRBD2; J gene: TRBJ2-1
CDR3 DNA: TGTGCCAGCTCATCCCGTTCGACTAGCGGGATCAACAATGAGCAGTTCTTC; CDR3 protein: CASSSRSTSGINNEQFF; V gene: TRBV18; clone size: .; D gene: TRBD2; J gene: TRBJ2-1
CDR3 DNA: TGTGCCAGCAGCCCGCTTGGGACTAGCGGGAGCGGGAGGGGTACGCAGTATTTT; CDR3 protein: CASSPLGTSGSGRGTQYF; V gene: TRBV7-3; clone size: .; D gene: TRBD2; J gene: TRBJ2-3
CDR3 DNA: TGTGCCAGCAGCTTTGGGAGAGAGACCCAGTACTTC; CDR3 protein: CASSFGRETQYF; V gene: TRBV7-2; clone size: .; D gene: .; J gene: TRBJ2-5
CDR3 DNA: TGTGCCAGCAGCTTAGTAGGTAGCTACACCGGGGAGCTGTTTTTT; CDR3 protein: CASSLVGSYTGELFF; V gene: TRBV7-6; clone size: few; D gene: .; J gene: TRBJ2-2
CDR3 DNA: TGTGCCAGCAGCGTATTATTGGGAAACACCATATATTTT; CDR3 protein: CASSVLLGNTIYF; V gene: TRBV9; clone size: .; D gene: .; J gene: TRBJ1-3
CDR3 DNA: TGTGCCACTGGGACAGGGGGTAATGAAAAACTGTTTTTT; CDR3 protein: CATGTGGNEKLFF; V gene: TRBV28; clone size: .; D gene: TRBD1; J gene: TRBJ1-4
CDR3 DNA: TGCGCCAGCAGCTTTCATGAAGGGTCTAGCGGGAGTTACGAGCAGTACTTC; CDR3 protein: CASSFHEGSSGSYEQYF; V gene: TRBV5-1; clone size: .; D gene: TRBD2; J gene: TRBJ2-7
CDR3 DNA: TGTGCCAGCTCACCACAGTGGGCGGGAGGGAAGGAGACCCAGTACTTC; CDR3 protein: CASSPQWAGGKETQYF; V gene: TRBV18; clone size: few; D gene: TRBD2; J gene: TRBJ2-5
CDR3 DNA: TGTGCCAGCAGGTACGGGGAGGGCATAATCTATGAGCAGTTCTTC; CDR3 protein: CASRYGEGIIYEQFF; V gene: TRBV19; clone size: many; D gene: TRBD2; J gene: TRBJ2-1
CDR3 DNA: TGTGCCTCGTATGGAGAGGGGGCGTGGGTTGGCTACACCTTC; CDR3 protein: CASYGEGAWVGYTF; V gene: TRBV6-5; clone size: .; D gene: TRBD1; J gene: TRBJ1-2
CDR3 DNA: TGTGCCAGCAGCCTCACAGGGGGCCGGGCCACCGGGGAGCTGTTTTTT; CDR3 protein: CASSLTGGRATGELFF; V gene: TRBV11-2; clone size: .; D gene: TRBD1; J gene: TRBJ2-2
CDR3 DNA: TGTGCCAGTAGTATTGAAGCGTCTACCTACGAGCAGTACTTC; CDR3 protein: CASSIEASTYEQYF; V gene: TRBV19; clone size: .; D gene: .; J gene: TRBJ2-7
CDR3 DNA: TGTGCCAGCAGCCCCGGGACAGGGGGCAACAATGAGCAGTTCTTC; CDR3 protein: CASSPGTGGNNEQFF; V gene: TRBV7-9; clone size: .; D gene: TRBD1; J gene: TRBJ2-1
CDR3 DNA: TGTGCCAGTAGTATAAGCAGGGACACTGAAGCTTTCTTT; CDR3 protein: CASSISRDTEAFF; V gene: TRBV19; clone size: .; D gene: .; J gene: TRBJ1-1
CDR3 DNA: TGCGCCAGCAGCCCCTGGGGGGGGCAAGGGCCCGGGGGTTACGAGCAGTACTTC; CDR3 protein: CASSPWGGQGPGGYEQYF; V gene: TRBV4-1; clone size: .; D gene: .; J gene: TRBJ2-7
CDR3 DNA: TGTGCCTGGAGTCTTAGACAGTTGGCTTTCTTT; CDR3 protein: CAWSLRQLAFF; V gene: TRBV30; clone size: .; D gene: .; J gene: TRBJ1-1
CDR3 DNA: TGTGCCAGCAGGGGACAGGGCTCTGGAAACACCATATATTTT; CDR3 protein: CASRGQGSGNTIYF; V gene: TRBV28; clone size: .; D gene: TRBD1; J gene: TRBJ1-3
CDR3 DNA: TGCAGTGCTAGTGGGGCCATTAGCGGGAGAGAGACCCAGTACTTC; CDR3 protein: CSASGAISGRETQYF; V gene: TRBV20-1; clone size: .; D gene: TRBD2; J gene: TRBJ2-5
CDR3 DNA: TGTGCCAGCAGCTTGGTGGGCAGGGGGTATAATGAAGCTTTCTTT; CDR3 protein: CASSLVGRGYNEAFF; V gene: TRBV5-6; clone size: .; D gene: TRBD1; J gene: TRBJ1-1
CDR3 DNA: TGTGCCAGCAGCTTAGGCCTAGCGGCCGTATACAATGAGCAGTTCTTC; CDR3 protein: CASSLGLAAVYNEQFF; V gene: TRBV7-3; clone size: .; D gene: TRBD2; J gene: TRBJ2-1
CDR3 DNA: TGTGCCAGCACCCAGGGCGGGGCAGATACGCAGTATTTT; CDR3 protein: CASTQGGADTQYF; V gene: TRBV3-1/TRBV3-2; clone size: .; D gene: .; J gene: TRBJ2-3